This T cell receptor beta chain was observed in a study of T cell repertoires in cytomegalovirus infection. Remarks on this clonotype: The antigen remains unidentified.

Findings of the study overall: The study found HLA-C-restricted CMV-specific TCR beta clonotypes dominating the ex vivo response.

In TCRdb, the reads were re-called with MiXCR into one record per CDR3 protein. The data hold 500,000 to 600,000 distinct CDR3 sequences, with about 15% observed a single time. The sequence came from a human donor in good health (CMV status not recorded). Some clones in this sample may be carry-over from other donors' samples. The sequenced sample was CD8+ T cells from PBMCs.

The CDR3 nucleotides are TGTGCCACCAGACCCCGCCATGCCCCGTTCCCCACGGGGGAGCAGTACTTC. Its translation: CATRPRHAPFPTGEQYF. The rearrangement joins TRBV6-8 to TRBJ2-7, with D perhaps matching TRBD2 (5 bases). The CDR3 spans 17 residues. V lost 10 bases and J 7 bases, leaving 32 bases between the germline ends. Germline CDR1 is MNHGY and CDR2 is SAAAGT.